This TCR beta chain stems from a study of blood T cell repertoires in COVID-19. On the study more broadly: From the United States, Italy and Spain came samples of acute and convalescent COVID-19. T cells, B-cell-depleted T cells, or PBMCs provided the cDNA or gDNA that served as material.

Original methodology: Reference gene primer amplification in the assay estimated nucleated cell counts. Method: immunoSEQ multiplex PCR; TCRdb's copy keeps in-frame clones and lacks some. V and J calls and clone size are those listed in that table; D and trimming were worked out from the DNA. Among 300,000 to 450,000 clones, more than 85% were seen once, and the ten largest hold roughly 3.1%. This CDR3 is 14 amino acids long. The V end was cut by 7 bases, the J end by 1 base, with 13 bases between. Germline CDR1 LGHDT, CDR2 YNNKEL (reference sequence). The V and J genes are TRBV3-1 (or the pseudogene TRBV3-2) and TRBJ1-1, with D perhaps matching TRBD1 (6 bases). This receptor was identified in a human donor in a cohort sampled during active COVID-19. Material: peripheral blood. CDR3 amino acids: CASTASDRNTEAFF. The CDR3 region has the DNA TGTGCCAGCACCGCCTCGGACAGGAACACTGAAGCTTTCTTT.